The subject of this entry is one TCR beta chain. The sample comes from a study of blood T cell repertoires in COVID-19. Libraries were prepared by immunoSEQ multiplex PCR; TCRdb keeps only in-frame clonotypes and omits some of them. The data contain some 98,000 clones, approximately 82% of them singletons. V was clipped by 3 bases and J by 10 bases, with 18 bases between them. This CDR3 region has 14 residues. CDR1 and CDR2 from the germline V gene are SNHLY and FYNNEI. This sequence originates from a man in his 70s with acute or convalescent COVID-19. The sequenced material came from peripheral blood. This chain links TRBV2 with TRBJ1-2, with TRBD1 as a possible D gene (6 bases). The CDR3 reads CASSDLPGVSVYTF. Here the CDR3 DNA reads TGTGCCAGCAGTGATCTTCCAGGGGTGTCGGTCTACACCTTC.